This T cell receptor beta chain was identified in a study of blood T cell repertoires in COVID-19. Sequencing used immunoSEQ multiplex PCR; TCRdb keeps in-frame clones, though not all of them. The sample has some 350,000 clones; about 88% are singletons. V trimming: 6 bases; J trimming: 7 bases; junction bases outside the gene matches: 14. CDR1 and CDR2 from the germline V gene are MNHEY and SMNVEV (reference sequence). CDR3 size: 16 residues. The genes are TRBV27 and TRBJ1-1; 10 bases agree with TRBD1. The receptor was derived from a human donor in a cohort sampled during active COVID-19. Sequencing used peripheral blood. The CDR3 reads CASSRDRGALGFEAFF. CDR3 in DNA: TGTGCCAGCAGCCGGGACAGGGGCGCTCTAGGATTTGAAGCTTTCTTT.